What follows are 30 T cell receptor beta chains derived from one specimen sequenced in a study of blood T cells in healthy people across ages. Through a sample-barcoded 5' primer and a J-beta primer mix, a second PCR was run for roughly 6 to 12 cycles. TCRdb independently ran MiXCR on the 5' RACE reads; one entry per CDR3 protein. The sample lists 1.5 million to 2 million distinct CDR3 sequences; approximately 50% were seen once. The sequenced material came from blood. The receptors were sampled from a woman aged 40 to 50 in good health.

The rearrangement links TRBV4-2 to TRBJ2-1, with 9 bases aligning to TRBD2. The trim removed 0 bases at V and 6 bases at J, leaving 9 bases unmatched. The CDR3 contains 17 residues. In germline, CDR1 is LGHNA, CDR2 YNFKEQ. As DNA, the CDR3 is TGTGCCAGCAGCCAAGATCGGTGGCGGGGGGGCCTCAATGAGCAGTTCTTC. This translates into CASSQDRWRGGLNEQFF.

The rearrangement links TRBV7-2 to TRBJ2-7; 10 bases are a match to TRBD1. There are 17 residues in the CDR3. The V gene's germline CDR1 is SGHTA and CDR2 FQGNSA. J gave up 3 bases and V 1 base, and 9 bases lay outside the gene matches. CDR3 nucleotides: TGTGCCAGCAGCTTAGTACCGGGGACAGGGGTGTTCTACGAGCAGTACTTC. Translated, it gives CASSLVPGTGVFYEQYF.

The chain employs TRBV7-2 and TRBJ2-7, with 9 bases identical to TRBD2. This CDR3 contains 16 residues. CDR1 and CDR2 (germline): SGHTA, FQGNSA. V trimming: 7 bases; J trimming: 2 bases; junction bases outside the gene matches: 12. CDR3 DNA: TGTGCCAGCATCACTCAGCGGGGGGCCTTCCCCTACGAGCAGTACTTC. It codes for CASITQRGAFPYEQYF.

The V gene is TRBV29-1, the J gene TRBJ2-1, with TRBD2 identical over 9 bases. The germline CDR1 and CDR2 sequences are SQVTM and ANQGSEA. Trimming removed 4 bases from V and 12 bases from J; junction bases left unmatched: 10. This CDR3 spans 13 amino acids. The chain's CDR3 is CSVGTDSGRLQFF. The CDR3 DNA follows: TGCAGCGTTGGAACAGACAGCGGGAGGTTGCAGTTCTTC.

This clonotype appeared a few times. J is TRBJ1-2 and V is TRBV20-1; 7 bases line up with TRBD1. The V segment lost 6 bases and the J segment 1 base; nucleotides outside the gene matches: 11. CDR3 length equals 15 residues. Germline CDR1 DFQATT, CDR2 SNEGSKA (reference sequence). In DNA form, the CDR3 reads TGCAGTGCCCAGCCACAGGGGAAACTTAACTATGGCTACACCTTC. It translates to CSAQPQGKLNYGYTF.

This chain connects TRBV7-6 to TRBJ2-1; the D is unclear. The V end was cut by 4 bases, the J end by 10 bases, with 14 bases between. The CDR3 runs 13 residues. Germline V CDR1 and CDR2: SGHVS, FNYEAQ. CDR3 amino acids: CASSYDSTREQFF. The CDR3 DNA reads TGTGCCAGCAGCTACGACTCCACACGGGAGCAGTTCTTC. Together with reference TRBV7-6 and TRBJ2-1, the CDR3 gives the full variable domain: GAGVSQSPRYKVTKRGQDVALRCDPISGHVSLYWYRQALGQGPEFLTYFNYEAQQDKSGLPNDRFSAERPEGSISTLTIQRTEQRDSAMYRCASSYDSTREQFFGPGTRLTVL.

V gene TRBV20-1 combines with J gene TRBJ1-6; D ambiguous. Germline V CDR1 and CDR2: DFQATT, SNEGSKA (reference sequence). The CDR3 has 12 residues. V gave up 3 bases and J gave up 7 bases, with 7 bases separating them. The CDR3 region has the DNA TGCAGTGCTAGTCACCGGAATTCACCCCTCCACTTT. It is translated as CSASHRNSPLHF.

This clonotype appeared once. The chain links TRBV7-8 to TRBJ2-5; D tentatively reads TRBD1 or TRBD2 (5 bases each). Germline CDR1 is SGHVS and CDR2 is FQNEAQ. V was clipped by 1 base and J by 5 bases, with 17 bases between them. The CDR3 length is 16 residues. CDR3 in DNA: TGTGCCAGCAGCTTAGAGGGGTCCGGGGCTATCGAGACCCAGTACTTC. It codes for CASSLEGSGAIETQYF.

The genes are TRBV7-3 and TRBJ1-4, with D hard to call. CDR1 and CDR2 from the germline V gene are SGHTA and FQGTGA. V was clipped by 1 base and J by 4 bases, with 7 bases between them. The CDR3 sequence is 14 residues long. The CDR3 protein is CASSLKRNNEKLFF. In nucleotides, the CDR3 is TGTGCCAGCAGCTTAAAGCGGAATAATGAAAAACTGTTTTTT.

This rearrangement joins TRBV5-1 to TRBJ2-5, with 14 bases matching TRBD2. Trimming removed 4 bases from V and 3 bases from J; junction bases left unmatched: 2. Germline CDR1 is SGHRS and CDR2 is YFSETQ. The CDR3 loop spans 15 amino acids. The CDR3 DNA reads TGCGCCAGCAGCACGGGACTAGCGGGGGAAGAGACCCAGTACTTC. Encoded protein: CASSTGLAGEETQYF.

The chain joins TRBV24-1 to TRBJ2-7; 7 bases are shared with TRBD1. The end of the DNA is better explained by TRBJ2-5, so the J call may be wrong. The CDR3 contains 13 residues. In germline, CDR1 is KGHDR, CDR2 SFDVKD. Written as DNA, the CDR3 is TGTGCCACCAGTGATGGACAGGAAGAGACCCAGTACTTC. Translated: CATSDGQEETQYF.

This chain joins TRBV2 and TRBJ2-1; 10 bases fit TRBD2. V dropped 4 bases and J dropped 6; count of bases not matched to a gene: 9. The CDR3 contains 16 residues. Germline V gene lookup returns CDR1 SNHLY and CDR2 FYNNEI. This CDR3 reads CASSALAGALSNEQFF. The DNA for the CDR3 is TGTGCCAGCAGTGCTCTAGCGGGGGCTTTGAGCAATGAGCAGTTCTTC.

The chain combines TRBV18 with TRBJ1-1; 7 bases are shared with TRBD1. The CDR3 covers 15 residues. V trimming: 2 bases; J trimming: 1 base; junction bases outside the gene matches: 4. Germline CDR1 reads KGHSH; CDR2 reads LQKENI. The CDR3 coding sequence is TGTGCCAGCTCACCAGCCGGGACAGAGAACACTGAAGCTTTCTTT. Its protein product is CASSPAGTENTEAFF.

The genes are TRBV20-1 and TRBJ2-1; 9 bases match TRBD1. CDR1 DFQATT and CDR2 SNEGSKA come from the germline V gene (reference sequence). The CDR3 has 17 amino acids. The V and J ends lost 0 bases and 0 bases, in that order; junction bases with no gene match: 6. CDR3 DNA: TGCAGTGCTAGAGACGGGACAGGGTGGGGCTCCTACAATGAGCAGTTCTTC. Translated, it gives CSARDGTGWGSYNEQFF.

The chain couples TRBV5-6 to TRBJ2-6; D gene unclear. The CDR3 is 18 amino acids. V was shortened by 0 bases and J by 1 base, with 14 bases between the two germline ends. Looked up from germline, CDR1 is SGHDT and CDR2 is YYEEEE. The CDR3: CASSLDGSLKSGANVLTF. CDR3 bases: TGTGCCAGCAGCTTGGACGGCAGTCTCAAGTCTGGGGCCAACGTCCTGACTTTC.

The rearrangement uses TRBV15 and TRBJ2-7; D is possibly TRBD1 (6 bases). The DNA matches TRBJ2-5 better at its end, which makes the J call doubtful. Per germline, CDR1 LNHNV and CDR2 YYDKDF (reference sequence). The CDR3 is 16 residues long. This CDR3 reads CATSRGTGRSMETQYF. Here the CDR3 DNA reads TGTGCCACCAGCAGAGGCACAGGGCGGTCCATGGAGACCCAGTACTTC.

V gene TRBV27 combines with J gene TRBJ2-5, with 11 bases matching TRBD2. Germline CDR1 reads MNHEY; CDR2 reads SMNVEV (reference sequence). The CDR3 extends over 16 amino acids. V lost 5 bases to trimming and J lost 3 bases; unmatched junction nucleotides: 8. CDR3 sequence (DNA): TGTGCCAGCAGTACTTCACTAGCGGGGGCCGAAGAGACCCAGTACTTC. Translating it yields CASSTSLAGAEETQYF.

The genes are TRBV27 and TRBJ1-2; 7 nucleotides agree with TRBD1. CDR3 length: 14 residues. V dropped 5 bases and J dropped 4; count of bases not matched to a gene: 7. The germline CDR1 and CDR2 sequences are MNHEY and SMNVEV (reference sequence). CDR3: CASSHGTDFYGYTF. The CDR3 DNA sequence: TGTGCCAGCAGTCACGGGACAGACTTCTATGGCTACACCTTC.

This clonotype was detected once. J is TRBJ1-6 and V is TRBV28; D unclear. The CDR3 totals 15 residues. In germline, CDR1 is MDHEN, CDR2 SYDVKM. The V gene lost 5 bases and the J gene lost 7 bases, with 15 bases spanning the gap. The CDR3 DNA sequence: TGTGCCAGCAGTCCTCAGGAACCAAGCAATTCACCCCTCCACTTT. Translating it yields CASSPQEPSNSPLHF.

The rearrangement links TRBV7-9 to TRBJ2-7; D uncertain. Trimming removed 5 bases from V and 0 bases from J, with 14 bases in between. This CDR3 is 15 amino acids long. Per the germline V gene, CDR1 is SEHNR and CDR2 is FQNEAQ (reference sequence). The CDR3 sequence: CASSTRIGSSYEQYF. CDR3 DNA: TGTGCCAGCAGCACCAGGATCGGAAGCTCCTACGAGCAGTACTTC.

There are a few counts of this clonotype. The chain employs TRBV6-1 and TRBJ2-5; no firm D call. CDR3 length: 12 amino acids. Germline CDR1 reads MNHNS; CDR2 reads SASEGT. The V gene lost 7 bases and the J gene lost 5 bases, with 11 bases spanning the gap. The CDR3 DNA reads as TGTGCCAGCACCTCTTCACTCGAGACCCAGTACTTC. It specifies CASTSSLETQYF.

This chain connects TRBV6-6 to TRBJ2-5; D is ambiguous. V was cut by 0 bases and J by 2 bases, with 7 bases left in between. The CDR3 totals 14 residues. Germline CDR1 MNHNY, CDR2 SVGAGI (reference sequence). CDR3 sequence reads: CASSYSAPQETQYF. The DNA for the CDR3 is TGTGCCAGCAGTTACTCGGCACCTCAAGAGACCCAGTACTTC.

The sample holds a few counts of this clonotype. The J gene is TRBJ2-1, the V gene TRBV5-1; D may be TRBD2 (7 bases). CDR3 length: 16 amino acids. The V gene lost 0 bases and the J gene lost 5 bases, with 15 bases spanning the gap. Germline lookup yields CDR1 SGHRS and CDR2 YFSETQ. The CDR3 reads CASSLAGGPSNNEQFF. In nucleotides, the CDR3 is TGCGCCAGCAGCTTGGCCGGGGGGCCTAGTAACAATGAGCAGTTCTTC.

This clonotype was counted once. V is TRBV5-1 and J is TRBJ2-3; D might be TRBD1 (6 bases). The germline V gene encodes CDR1 SGHRS and CDR2 YFSETQ. This CDR3 is 15 amino acids long. Trimming took 2 bases from V and 4 from J, leaving 14 bases between them. The CDR3 DNA reads as TGCGCCAGCAGCTTAGAGGTTAACAGGGCAGATACGCAGTATTTT. This translates into CASSLEVNRADTQYF. The complete variable domain, with remaining parts taken from reference TRBV5-1 and TRBJ2-3, reads KAGVTQTPRYLIKTRGQQVTLSCSPISGHRSVSWYQQTPGQGLQFLFEYFSETQRNKGNFPGRFSGRQFSNSRSEMNVSTLELGDSALYLCASSLEVNRADTQYFGPGTRLTVL.

The chain joins TRBV18 to TRBJ1-2; tentatively, D is TRBD1 (6 bases). Between the trimmed V and J ends, which lost 2 bases and 2 bases, there was a span of 15 bases. The CDR3 covers 16 residues. Germline V CDR1 and CDR2: KGHSH, LQKENI. CDR3 protein: CASSPNRQVENYGYTF. The CDR3 DNA follows: TGTGCCAGCTCACCAAATCGACAGGTGGAGAACTATGGCTACACCTTC.

This clonotype was seen once. A much larger clone lies a single base off, so this may be a read error. The genes are TRBV12-3 or TRBV12-4 and TRBJ1-2; D ambiguous. The CDR3 is made up of 17 amino acids. The CDR3 region is CVSSLWQADTLAYGYTF. The CDR3 DNA follows: TGTGTCAGCAGTTTATGGCAGGCTGACACATTGGCGTATGGCTACACCTTC.

The V gene is TRBV4-3, the J gene TRBJ2-1; no definite D call. The CDR3 covers 14 residues. V was cut by 0 bases and J by 7 bases, with 10 bases left in between. Germline-derived CDR1 and CDR2 are LGHNA and YSLEER. CDR3 in amino acids: CASSQDGVRNEQFF. The DNA for the CDR3 is TGCGCCAGCAGCCAAGATGGTGTACGGAATGAGCAGTTCTTC.

This clonotype has just one count. This may be a read error: a much more frequent sequence differs by one nucleotide. The chain uses TRBV29-1 and TRBJ2-1, with D tentatively TRBD1 (6 bases). CDR1 and CDR2 from the germline V gene are SQVTM and ANQGSEA. The CDR3 has 12 amino acids. The CDR3 DNA reads TGCGGCGTGGAACAGGGTTACAATGAGCAGTTCTTC. This sequence encodes CGVEQGYNEQFF.

The chain carries TRBV29-1 and TRBJ2-6; TRBD1 or TRBD2 may be the D gene (5 bases each). The CDR3 sequence is 14 residues long. Trimming removed 7 bases from V and 4 bases from J, with 14 bases in between. Germline assignment: CDR1 SQVTM and CDR2 ANQGSEA. The CDR3 loop reads CSAAWGSGANVLTF. The CDR3 nucleotides are TGCAGCGCCGCCTGGGGGTCCGGGGCCAACGTCCTGACTTTC.

The chain couples TRBV7-2 to TRBJ2-5; D is possibly TRBD1 or TRBD2 (5 bases each). The V gene lost 2 bases and the J gene lost 4 bases, with 20 bases spanning the gap. From germline, CDR1 is SGHTA and CDR2 FQGNSA. The CDR3 is made up of 17 amino acids. The CDR3 protein is CASSLWSGMGVGETQYF. In nucleotides, the CDR3 is TGTGCCAGCAGCTTATGGTCGGGGATGGGGGTCGGAGAGACCCAGTACTTC.